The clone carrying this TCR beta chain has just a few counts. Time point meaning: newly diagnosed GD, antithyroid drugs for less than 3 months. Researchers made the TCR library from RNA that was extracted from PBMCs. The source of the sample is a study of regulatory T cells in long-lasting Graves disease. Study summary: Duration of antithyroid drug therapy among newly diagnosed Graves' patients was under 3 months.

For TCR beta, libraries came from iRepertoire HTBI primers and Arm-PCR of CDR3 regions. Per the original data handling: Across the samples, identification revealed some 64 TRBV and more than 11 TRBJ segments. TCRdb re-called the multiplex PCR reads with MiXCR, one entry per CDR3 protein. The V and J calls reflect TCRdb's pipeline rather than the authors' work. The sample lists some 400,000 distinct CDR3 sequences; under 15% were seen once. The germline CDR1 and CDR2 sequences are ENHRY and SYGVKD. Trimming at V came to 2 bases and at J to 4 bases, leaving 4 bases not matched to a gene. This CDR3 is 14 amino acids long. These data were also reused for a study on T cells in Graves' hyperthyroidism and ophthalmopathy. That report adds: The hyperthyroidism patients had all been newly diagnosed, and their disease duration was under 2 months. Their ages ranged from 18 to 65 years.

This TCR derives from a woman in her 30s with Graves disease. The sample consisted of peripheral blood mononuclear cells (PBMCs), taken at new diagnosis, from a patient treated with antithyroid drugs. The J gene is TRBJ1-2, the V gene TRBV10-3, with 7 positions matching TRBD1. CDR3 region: CAISERQGGYGYTF. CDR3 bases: TGTGCCATCAGTGAGAGGCAGGGGGGCTATGGCTACACCTTC.